This TCR beta chain was recorded in a study of T-cell memory formation after mild COVID-19. On this clonotype: Its antigen is unknown.

The CDR3 extends over 15 amino acids. V was pared by 8 bases and J by 4 bases, with 9 bases of the junction left unmatched. Germline V gene sequence: CDR1 SNHLY, CDR2 FYNNEI. Study-wide results and caveats: The study detected some responding clones in pre-infection memory, suggesting cross-reactive memory joined.

TCRdb recomputed calls from the 5' RACE reads with MiXCR, one row per CDR3 protein. The sample has about 350,000 distinct CDR3 sequences, roughly 13% seen once. The chain couples TRBV2 to TRBJ2-7, with 12 bases matching TRBD2. This TCR was recovered from a man between 18 and 35 years old who had mild COVID-19 (a few samples of this study predate the infection). Cell type and time point are not known. The sequencing input was PBMCs or a T cell subset sorted from them (not recorded which). This CDR3 reads CASSDPSGGAYEQYF. For the CDR3, the DNA is TGTGCCAGCTCAGACCCTAGCGGGGGGGCGTACGAGCAGTACTTC.